Presented here are 21 T cell receptor beta chains from one specimen sequenced in a study of blood T cell repertoires in COVID-19. Clones were read by immunoSEQ multiplex PCR, and TCRdb kept only the in-frame ones, dropping some. Here the sample spans some 42,000 clones, around 90% being singletons. The sequencing sample was made of peripheral blood. The origin of the receptors is a man aged 50-59 years with active COVID-19.

The chain uses TRBV5-1 and TRBJ2-2; 11 bases map to TRBD1. With 4 bases clipped from V and 4 bases from J, the junction kept 6 bases outside the gene matches. The CDR3 has 16 residues. Germline V gene data show CDR1 as SGHRS and CDR2 as YFSETQ. CDR3 sequence: CASSPAGTGGTGELFF. CDR3 DNA: TGCGCCAGCAGCCCAGCCGGGACAGGGGGCACCGGGGAGCTGTTTTTT.

The V gene is TRBV7-2, the J gene TRBJ2-7, with TRBD1 matching 8 bases. The germline CDR1 and CDR2 sequences are SGHTA and FQGNSA. CDR3 length: 15 residues. V lost 6 bases, J lost 0 bases, and 7 bases stayed unmatched. This CDR3 reads CASRGLGQGSYEQYF. In nucleotides, the CDR3 is TGTGCCAGCAGGGGATTAGGACAGGGCTCCTACGAGCAGTACTTC.

The V call is TRBV28, the J call TRBJ2-7, with 10 bases lining up with TRBD2. Germline V lookup: CDR1 MDHEN, CDR2 SYDVKM. Trimming at V came to 3 bases and at J to 11 bases, leaving 16 bases not matched to a gene. CDR3 length: 16 amino acids. CDR3 DNA sequence: TGTGCCAGCAGTTTGGGTAAAGCGGGGGGGCCGCTCAACAAGTACTTC. Its translation is CASSLGKAGGPLNKYF.

This clone was seen a single time. The V gene is TRBV10-3, the J gene TRBJ1-5, with D perhaps TRBD1 (5 bases). Germline values: CDR1 ENHRY, CDR2 SYGVKD. The CDR3 spans 14 residues. V was pared by 3 bases and J by 8 bases, with 14 bases between. CDR3 residues: CAISDKGLGEPQHF. The CDR3 DNA is TGTGCCATCAGTGATAAAGGGTTAGGGGAGCCCCAGCATTTT.

The V gene is TRBV7-9, the J gene TRBJ2-3, with 7 bases lining up with TRBD1. Germline V gene data show CDR1 as SEHNR and CDR2 as FQNEAQ (reference sequence). V shed 1 base, J shed 4 bases, and the junction held 2 bases outside the gene matches. The CDR3 spans 14 residues. CDR3 sequence: CASSLGQGADTQYF. CDR3 bases: TGTGCCAGCAGCTTAGGGCAGGGGGCAGATACGCAGTATTTT.

The chain couples TRBV9 to TRBJ1-1, with D tentatively TRBD1 (5 bases). V lost 0 bases to trimming and J lost 4 bases, with 13 bases between them. The CDR3 loop spans 15 amino acids. Per the germline V gene, CDR1 is SGDLS and CDR2 is YYNGEE. The CDR3 protein is CASSVVQSGGTEAFF. The CDR3 DNA reads as TGTGCCAGCAGCGTAGTACAATCGGGGGGCACTGAAGCTTTCTTT.

V gene TRBV19 combines with J gene TRBJ2-1; 10 nucleotides align to TRBD1. V lost 8 bases, J lost 9 bases, and 13 bases stayed unmatched. The CDR3 spans 15 residues. CDR1 is LNHDA and CDR2 is SQIVND in the germline V gene (reference sequence). DNA for the CDR3: TGTGCCAGTCGGGACAGGGGAACTAACTCGGGTGAGCAGTTCTTC. Protein product: CASRDRGTNSGEQFF.

V gene TRBV9 combines with J gene TRBJ2-2; D may be TRBD1 (5 bases). Trimming took 3 bases from V and 4 from J, leaving 13 bases between them. The CDR3 has 15 amino acids. The germline V gene encodes CDR1 SGDLS and CDR2 YYNGEE. CDR3 residues: CASSAANTGTGELFF. The CDR3 nucleotides are TGTGCCAGCAGCGCCGCCAATACAGGCACCGGGGAGCTGTTTTTT.

CDR3 loop: CASSSNPGQGTDTQYF. For the CDR3, the DNA is TGTGCCAGCAGCTCGAATCCAGGACAGGGGACAGATACGCAGTATTTT. The chain couples TRBV7-9 to TRBJ2-3, with 9 nucleotides matching TRBD1. J lost 3 bases, V lost 4 bases, and 8 bases had no gene match. The germline CDR1 and CDR2 sequences are SEHNR and FQNEAQ (reference sequence). The CDR3 extends over 16 amino acids.

J is TRBJ1-2 and V is TRBV6-6, with no clear D. Germline lookup yields CDR1 MNHNY and CDR2 SVGAGI (reference sequence). V was clipped by 7 bases and J by 4 bases, with 10 bases between them. The CDR3 contains 12 residues. CDR3 nucleotides: TGTGCCAGCATGGAGGGCGGCTATGGCTACACCTTC. Its translation: CASMEGGYGYTF.

The V call is TRBV7-3, the J call TRBJ1-3, with D perhaps TRBD1 (5 bases). CDR1 and CDR2 (germline): SGHTA, FQGTGA. The CDR3 has 13 residues. V was trimmed by 4 bases and J by 4 bases, leaving 8 bases between them. In DNA form, the CDR3 reads TGTGCCAGCAGCTCTGGACAAGGAAACACCATATATTTT. Translation: CASSSGQGNTIYF. The complete variable domain, with remaining parts taken from reference TRBV7-3 and TRBJ1-3, reads GAGVSQTPSNKVTEKGKYVELRCDPISGHTALYWYRQSLGQGPEFLIYFQGTGAADDSGLPNDRFFAVRPEGSVSTLKIQRTERGDSAVYLCASSSGQGNTIYFGEGSWLTVV.

The V call is TRBV9, the J call TRBJ2-3; TRBD2 matches 8 bases. J lost 8 bases, V lost 0 bases, and 14 bases had no gene match. This CDR3 region has 17 residues. From germline, CDR1 is SGDLS and CDR2 YYNGEE. The CDR3 loop is CASSVGQTGGFRATQYF. For the CDR3, the DNA is TGTGCCAGCAGCGTAGGGCAAACGGGGGGGTTCCGAGCTACGCAGTATTTT.

V usage is TRBV7-2 and J usage is TRBJ2-7, with 9 positions matching TRBD1. The germline CDR1 and CDR2 sequences are SGHTA and FQGNSA. Trimming removed 3 bases from V and 0 bases from J; junction bases left unmatched: 3. This CDR3 comprises 15 residues. The CDR3 DNA reads as TGTGCCAGCAGCTTGACGGGACAGGGCTCCTACGAGCAGTACTTC. This translates into CASSLTGQGSYEQYF.

V gene TRBV28 combines with J gene TRBJ2-7, with TRBD1 matching 11 bases. After removal of 6 bases from V and 4 bases from J, the junction contained 8 bases not matched to a gene. CDR3 length: 15 residues. The V gene's germline CDR1 is MDHEN and CDR2 SYDVKM. The CDR3, as DNA: TGTGCCAGCAGGCCTCCCGGGACAGGGGGTTACGAGCAGTACTTC. Its protein is CASRPPGTGGYEQYF.

This chain connects TRBV5-8 to TRBJ1-1; D possibly corresponds to TRBD1 (6 bases). The V and J ends lost 6 bases and 8 bases respectively, with 17 bases between them. Germline CDR1 is SGHTS and CDR2 is YDEGEE. This CDR3 spans 13 amino acids. The CDR3 coding sequence is TGTGCCAGCAACCCAAAGGGGAGGGGGGAAGCTTTCTTT. Translation: CASNPKGRGEAFF.

This rearrangement joins TRBV7-2 to TRBJ2-5; perhaps TRBD1 as D (5 bases). The CDR3 has 15 residues. Germline CDR1 and CDR2: SGHTA and FQGNSA. Trimming removed 0 bases from V and 5 bases from J, with 13 bases in between. Here the CDR3 reads CASSLAGLLKETQYF. In nucleotides, the CDR3 is TGTGCCAGCAGCTTAGCGGGGCTATTAAAGGAGACCCAGTACTTC.

The table lists this clone with a count of one. CDR3 coding DNA: TGTGCCAGCAGGATGGGACAGCTCGTAATGAACACTGAAGCTTTCTTT. This gives the protein CASRMGQLVMNTEAFF. The V and J genes are TRBV2 and TRBJ1-1; 7 bases match TRBD1. The J segment lost 0 bases and the V segment lost 6 bases, leaving 10 bases of the junction unmatched. CDR1 and CDR2 (germline): SNHLY, FYNNEI. The CDR3 contains 16 residues.

This chain connects TRBV7-6 to TRBJ1-1, with D unresolved. The V gene's germline CDR1 is SGHVS and CDR2 FNYEAQ. Deletions cut 5 bases from V and 4 bases from J, with 11 bases between. CDR3 length: 13 amino acids. The CDR3 DNA reads as TGTGCCAGCAGCCAAAGACTAGCCACTGAAGCTTTCTTT. Encoded protein: CASSQRLATEAFF.

The chain employs TRBV18 and TRBJ2-3; no firm D call. The CDR3 is 13 amino acids. The germline gives CDR1 KGHSH, CDR2 LQKENI. V shed 3 bases and J shed 2 bases, with 6 bases lying between them. The CDR3 DNA follows: TGTGCCAGCTCACCTAGAAACACAGATACGCAGTATTTT. It yields the protein CASSPRNTDTQYF.

CDR3 in amino acids: CASSPLLTGELFF. In nucleotides, the CDR3 is TGTGCCAGCTCACCACTATTAACCGGGGAGCTGTTTTTT. The chain couples TRBV18 to TRBJ2-2, with no clear D. Germline V gene data show CDR1 as KGHSH and CDR2 as LQKENI. This CDR3 is 13 amino acids long. Trimming took off 1 base at V and 5 bases at J, with 5 bases between the two ends.

The V and J genes are TRBV19 and TRBJ2-1, with 12 positions matching TRBD2. Trimming cost V 2 bases and J 7 bases; bases outside gene matches: 12. Germline lookup yields CDR1 LNHDA and CDR2 SQIVND (reference sequence). The CDR3 consists of 18 residues. The CDR3 coding sequence is TGTGCCAGTAGTATATCCTTCGGACTAGCGGGGATTGCGAATGAGCAGTTCTTC. It specifies CASSISFGLAGIANEQFF.